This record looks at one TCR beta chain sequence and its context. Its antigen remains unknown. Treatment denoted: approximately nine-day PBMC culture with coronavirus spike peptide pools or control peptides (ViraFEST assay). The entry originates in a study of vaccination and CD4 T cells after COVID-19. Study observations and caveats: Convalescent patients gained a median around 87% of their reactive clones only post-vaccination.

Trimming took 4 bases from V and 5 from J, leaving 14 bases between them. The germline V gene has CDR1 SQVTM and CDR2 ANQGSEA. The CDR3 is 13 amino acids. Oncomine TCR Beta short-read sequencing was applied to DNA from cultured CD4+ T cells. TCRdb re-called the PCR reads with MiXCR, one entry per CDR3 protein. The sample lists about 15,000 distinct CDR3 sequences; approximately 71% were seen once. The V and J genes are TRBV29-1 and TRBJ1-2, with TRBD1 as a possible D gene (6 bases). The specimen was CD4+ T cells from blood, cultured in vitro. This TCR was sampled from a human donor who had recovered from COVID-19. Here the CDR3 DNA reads TGCAGCGTTGTAGAGGGGGGTTTTTATGGCTACACCTTC. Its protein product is CSVVEGGFYGYTF.